A single sample is the source of the 15 T cell receptor beta chains below, sequenced in a study of shared clonotypes between healthy human individuals. Libraries were prepared by immunoSEQ multiplex PCR; TCRdb keeps only in-frame clonotypes and omits some of them. The top ten clones hold roughly 1.4% of a sample with roughly 1,100,000 clones, about three quarters of them seen once. Sequenced: memory CD4+ T cells sorted from blood. The subset is: CD45RA-negative fraction. These receptors were obtained from a man aged 18 to 35 in good health.

This clone was observed a single time. The J gene is TRBJ1-1, the V gene TRBV5-1; 12 nucleotides line up with TRBD1. Germline lookup yields CDR1 SGHRS and CDR2 YFSETQ. Trimming cost V 4 bases and J 4 bases; bases outside gene matches: 8. The CDR3 has 16 amino acids. The chain's CDR3 is CASSRRDRGPGTEAFF. The DNA for the CDR3 is TGCGCCAGCAGCCGCCGGGACAGGGGGCCAGGCACTGAAGCTTTCTTT.

The chain carries TRBV7-2 and TRBJ2-5, with D tentatively TRBD2 (5 bases). Judging by the DNA end, TRBJ2-7 fits better; the J call may be wrong. This CDR3 spans 13 amino acids. Per germline, CDR1 SGHTA and CDR2 FQGNSA. The CDR3 loop reads CASSSGSPYEQYF. In DNA form, the CDR3 reads TGTGCCAGCAGCTCGGGGAGTCCCTACGAGCAGTACTTC.

V is TRBV5-1 and J is TRBJ2-1, with 11 bases aligning to TRBD1. This CDR3 is built from 16 residues. Germline V gene sequence: CDR1 SGHRS, CDR2 YFSETQ. V lost 3 bases, J lost 4 bases, and 6 bases stayed unmatched. In DNA, the CDR3 is TGCGCCAGCAGCTGGACCGGGACAGGGGGTTACAATGAGCAGTTCTTC. It yields the protein CASSWTGTGGYNEQFF. Full variable domain (outside the CDR3, taken from reference TRBV5-1 and TRBJ2-1): KAGVTQTPRYLIKTRGQQVTLSCSPISGHRSVSWYQQTPGQGLQFLFEYFSETQRNKGNFPGRFSGRQFSNSRSEMNVSTLELGDSALYLCASSWTGTGGYNEQFFGPGTRLTVL.

The genes are TRBV5-5 and TRBJ2-7, with TRBD1 matching 11 bases. This CDR3 region has 16 residues. CDR1 is SGHKS, CDR2 YYEKEE, per germline (reference sequence). The J segment lost 4 bases and the V segment lost 0 bases, leaving 6 bases of the junction unmatched. The CDR3 protein is CASSLDGQGAIYEQYF. DNA of the CDR3: TGTGCCAGCAGCTTGGATGGACAGGGGGCGATTTACGAGCAGTACTTC.

The rearrangement joins TRBV6-6 to TRBJ1-2, with D tentatively TRBD1 (5 bases). Germline V gives CDR1 MNHNY, CDR2 SVGAGI (reference sequence). The germline V and J ends were trimmed by 6 bases and 2 bases, with 16 bases remaining between them. CDR3 length: 15 residues. The CDR3 region is CASRPGSSINYGYTF. The CDR3 DNA reads TGTGCCAGCAGGCCAGGGAGCAGCATCAACTATGGCTACACCTTC.

This chain joins TRBV7-6 and TRBJ2-1, with 11 bases that match TRBD2. The germline V gene has CDR1 SGHVS and CDR2 FNYEAQ. The CDR3 spans 15 residues. Trimming at V came to 0 bases and at J to 10 bases, leaving 5 bases not matched to a gene. The chain's CDR3 is CASSLALAGGEEQFF. The CDR3 bases are TGTGCCAGCAGCTTAGCTCTAGCGGGGGGTGAAGAGCAGTTCTTC.

The chain carries TRBV30 and TRBJ1-2; tentatively, D is TRBD1 (5 bases). Trimming stripped 4 bases from V and 8 bases from J, with 17 bases between. From germline, CDR1 is GTSNPN and CDR2 SVGIG (reference sequence). This CDR3 is 13 amino acids long. CDR3 bases: TGTGCCTGGAATATCGGCAGGGAAGAGGGCTACACCTTC. It codes for CAWNIGREEGYTF.

J is TRBJ2-3 and V is TRBV20-1; tentative D call: TRBD2 (6 bases). The CDR3 covers 10 residues. Germline lookup yields CDR1 DFQATT and CDR2 SNEGSKA (reference sequence). The germline V and J ends were trimmed by 7 bases and 6 bases, with 8 bases remaining between them. The DNA for the CDR3 is TGCAGTGGGGGGGTCGATACGCAGTATTTT. Encoded protein: CSGGVDTQYF.

Only one count was recorded for this clone. V gene TRBV19 combines with J gene TRBJ1-4; D might be TRBD1 (5 bases). The CDR3 contains 15 residues. Germline-derived CDR1 and CDR2 are LNHDA and SQIVND (reference sequence). The V and J ends lost 6 bases and 4 bases respectively, with 15 bases between them. Here the CDR3 DNA reads TGTGCCAGTAGCCCCCGACAGAGATTTAATGAAAAACTGTTTTTT. Encoded protein: CASSPRQRFNEKLFF.

The chain recombines TRBV16 with TRBJ2-1; perhaps TRBD2 as D (5 bases). V gave up 1 base and J gave up 12 bases, with 13 bases separating them. The germline gives CDR1 KGHSY, CDR2 FQNENV. The CDR3 loop spans 13 amino acids. CDR3 amino acids: CASSQYEGSRQFF. As DNA, the CDR3 is TGTGCCAGCAGCCAATACGAGGGAAGTAGGCAGTTCTTC.

This chain joins TRBV11-2 and TRBJ2-7; D might be TRBD1 (6 bases). Germline CDR1 is SGHAT and CDR2 is FQNNGV. The CDR3 runs to 15 residues. With 1 base removed from V and 1 base from J, the gap between germline ends came to 11 bases. The CDR3 protein is CASSLARTESYEQYF. The CDR3 region has the DNA TGTGCCAGCAGCTTAGCGCGGACAGAGTCCTACGAGCAGTACTTC.

As regards this clone: Other nucleotide sequences from this sample produce the same CDR3. The rearrangement joins TRBV18 to TRBJ1-1; D not resolved. The CDR3 is made up of 13 amino acids. Per the germline V gene, CDR1 is KGHSH and CDR2 is LQKENI. V lost 4 bases, J lost 1 base, and 7 bases lay in between. Here the CDR3 DNA reads TGTGCCAGCTCACTTCAGAAGAACACTGAAGCTTTCTTT. Amino acid sequence: CASSLQKNTEAFF.

To note about this clone: At one of its ends the junction is not consistent with the germline gene, which may arise from a read error. This chain links TRBV6-5 with TRBJ1-5, with 7 bases lining up with TRBD1. This CDR3 is built from 10 residues. Germline CDR1 MNHEY, CDR2 SVGAGI. DNA of the CDR3: TGTGCCAGCTGGGACAGCGACTGGTATTTT. It encodes CASWDSDWYF.

The V call is TRBV11-2, the J call TRBJ2-7, with 10 bases that match TRBD1. The length of the CDR3 is 16 residues. V was clipped by 4 bases and J by 2 bases; unmatched bases: 8. Germline assignment: CDR1 SGHAT and CDR2 FQNNGV. The CDR3 is CASSSPTGTGAYEQYF. CDR3 bases: TGTGCCAGCAGCTCGCCTACCGGGACAGGGGCCTACGAGCAGTACTTC. Based on the CDR3 plus reference TRBV11-2 and TRBJ2-7, the full variable domain is EAGVAQSPRYKIIEKRQSVAFWCNPISGHATLYWYQQILGQGPKLLIQFQNNGVVDDSQLPKDRFSAERLKGVDSTLKIQPAKLEDSAVYLCASSSPTGTGAYEQYFGPGTRLTVT.

The chain carries TRBV2 and TRBJ2-1, with TRBD2 as a possible D gene (5 bases). The V gene lost 7 bases and the J gene lost 2 bases, with 15 bases spanning the gap. The CDR3 totals 15 residues. Germline CDR1 is SNHLY and CDR2 is FYNNEI. The CDR3 region is CASISSGLAYNEQFF. The CDR3 region has the DNA TGTGCCAGCATTTCTTCGGGGTTAGCCTACAATGAGCAGTTCTTC.